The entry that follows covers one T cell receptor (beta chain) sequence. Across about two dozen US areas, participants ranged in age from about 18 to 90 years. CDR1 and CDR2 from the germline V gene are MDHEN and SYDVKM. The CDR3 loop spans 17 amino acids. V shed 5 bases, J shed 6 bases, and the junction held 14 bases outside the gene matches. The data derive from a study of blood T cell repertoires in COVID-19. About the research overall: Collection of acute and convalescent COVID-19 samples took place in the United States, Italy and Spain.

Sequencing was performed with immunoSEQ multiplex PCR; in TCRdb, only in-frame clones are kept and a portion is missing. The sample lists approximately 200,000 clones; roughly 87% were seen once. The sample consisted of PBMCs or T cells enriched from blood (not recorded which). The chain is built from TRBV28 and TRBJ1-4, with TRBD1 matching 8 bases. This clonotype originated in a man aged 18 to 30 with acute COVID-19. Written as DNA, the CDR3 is TGTGCCAGCAGTCTGACAGGGGCGTCGGGGGCTTATGAAAAACTGTTTTTT. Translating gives CASSLTGASGAYEKLFF.